This T cell receptor (beta chain) was documented in a study of vaccination and CD4 T cells after COVID-19 (dated 2022 in TCRdb). Concerning the study at large: Every convalescent patient had a positive nasal swab PCR test for SARS-CoV-2, with mild disease in about 9 patients and severe disease in one. In the convalescent cohort there were six males and four females, among whom were two Hispanic individuals, seven Caucasians, two Asians and one multiracial person. Each participant got two doses of either the Pfizer-BioNTech BNT162b2 vaccine (n=8) or the Moderna mRNA-1273 vaccine (n=2). Post-COVID blood samples were collected from convalescent patients a median of roughly 100 days after diagnosis, with a range of about 35 to 170 days. The time from the second vaccine dose to post-vaccine blood sampling had a median of roughly 70 days and ranged from about 13 to 250 days. Culture stimuli were overlapping spike peptide pools from SARS-CoV-2 and from the common cold coronaviruses HCoV-NL63, HCoV-OC43 and HCoV-229E. Control cultures received a CEFX viral epitope pool as the positive control, an HIV-1 Nef peptide pool as the negative control, or no peptide. In under twelve COVID-19 convalescent patients and a few infection-naive healthy vaccine recipients, researchers compared the spike-specific CD4+ TCR repertoire from before mRNA vaccination with the repertoire from after. Overall results and qualifications from the work: Among the post-vaccine SARS-CoV-2-reactive clones in convalescent patients, a median around 90% showed up only after vaccination, which suggests vaccine-specific priming. In convalescent patients, nearly all vaccine-specific clones (304 of 307) were found to be mono-reactive for SARS-CoV-2 spike rather than cross-reactive with common cold coronaviruses. Relatively few convalescent patients were included in the study, and early timepoints after natural infection were not analyzed. The median number of SARS-CoV-2-reactive clonotypes rose from around 20 after infection to 38 after vaccination, but the change was not significant.

Library construction relied on PCR. TCR sequencing of DNA from cultured CD4+ T cells used the Oncomine TCR Beta short-read assay at the Johns Hopkins FTIC core. The QIAamp micro DNA kit was used to extract genomic DNA from the cultured CD4+ T cells. Oncomine TCR Beta libraries made from cultured CD4+ T cells were pooled using unique dual indexes and sequenced on an Illumina iSeq 100. Under the source paper's analysis protocol: Non-productive sequences were removed, and CDR3s that did not start with C, did not end with F or W, or were shorter than 7 amino acids were discarded. Antigen-specific clonotypes were identified with the MANAFEST web application by comparing peptide-stimulated wells with reference and other culture wells. An FDR below 0.05, an odds ratio above 5, and a productive frequency above 0.1% in at least two of three replicate wells were required for clones to be considered positive. A clonotype counted as cross-reactive if it showed significant expansion both in the SARS-CoV-2 spike wells and in at least one common cold coronavirus spike condition. CDR3 homology was assessed with Levenshtein distances (stringdist) and unrooted phylogenetic trees (ape) in R version 3.6.1. Using fastp trimming at Q25 and MiXCR clonotype assembly, TCRdb reanalyzed the public sequencing data and kept in-frame beta chains. A single entry per CDR3 protein holds the most common genes and DNA from its merged rows. These V and J calls originate from TCRdb's pipeline instead of the authors' own analysis. The sample contains 20,000 to 25,000 distinct CDR3 sequences, 40% to 50% of them found a single time. The ten largest clones represent around 9.5% of the sample.

The treatment or condition label here, explained by the study, means: approximately 11-day PBMC culture with coronavirus spike peptide pools or control peptides (ViraFEST assay). To expand antigen-specific T cells with peptide pools and then pick out the expanded clonotypes through TCR sequencing, the study relied on the ViraFEST assay. The positive SARS-CoV-2 PCR tests of the convalescent patients were dated from March to December 2020, before the Alpha, Beta and Delta variants emerged in the United States. PBMCs were cultured at approximately 2 million per well in IMDM supplemented with roughly 5% human AB serum and 8.5 to 10 IU/ml IL-2, with 9.5 to 10 ug/ml peptide pools added. Half of the culture medium was replaced with fresh IL-2-containing medium on days 3 and 7. Once the cells had been in culture for 9 to 10 days, the EasySep CD4+ T cell isolation kit was used to isolate CD4+ T cells by negative selection. Ficoll-Paque Plus gradient centrifugation was used to isolate PBMCs from whole blood, and the isolated PBMCs were then either used fresh or cryopreserved at -140C. Triplicate wells were generally used for each culture condition.

On this clonotype: No cognate antigen has been identified for it. Per-nucleotide qualities are absent, and no much larger clonotype sits a single base away.

Its CDR3 holds 12 amino acids, cysteine through phenylalanine. Of all the DNA, just the CDR3 is kept, 36 bases in frame from base 1. CDR1 SGHNT and CDR2 YYREEE were looked up in the germline V gene (reference sequence). The germline ends are 8 bases apart after V is trimmed by 0 bases and J by 10 bases. The sequence joins TRBV5-4 to TRBJ2-1; confidence is insufficient to name the D gene. The sequenced sample was CD4+ T cells from blood, cultured in vitro. The source is a human donor who had recovered from COVID-19. The CDR3 amino acid sequence is: CASSLVAREQFF. The DNA is as follows: TGTGCCAGCAGCTTGGTGGCAAGAGAGCAGTTCTTC. Here the CDR3 is joined to the reference TRBV5-4 and TRBJ2-1 genes, and the full variable domain is: ETGVTQSPTHLIKTRGQQVTLRCSSQSGHNTVSWYQQALGQGPQFIFQYYREEENGRGNFPPRFSGLQFPNYSSELNVNALELDDSALYLCASSLVAREQFFGPGTRLTVL.